The rows below give T cell receptor beta chains drawn from one sample of a study of human thymus T cells. Here immunoSEQ multiplex PCR was the method, and the copy in TCRdb shows in-frame clones only, minus some. The sample has 57,000 or so clones; about 93% are singletons. The sample taken for sequencing was blood. These receptor sequences come from a boy under three years old with a congenital heart defect but otherwise immunologically healthy. CDR3s include the opening cysteine and the closing phenylalanine or tryptophan. D genes are given only for firm matches. The listing skips clone size in some rows; elsewhere it reads once, few, many or a size class.

v_call	clone_size	d_call	j_call	cdr3_length	cdr3_aa	cdr3_nt
TRBV5-1	once	TRBD2	TRBJ2-7	18	CASSLGLAGGGFSYEQYF	TGCGCCAGCAGCTTGGGACTAGCGGGAGGGGGGTTCTCCTACGAGCAGTACTTC
TRBV25-1	-	TRBD2	TRBJ2-3	15	CASSVPGGATDTQYF	TGTGCCAGCAGTGTCCCGGGGGGAGCAACAGATACGCAGTATTTT
TRBV4-1	few	-	TRBJ1-5	14	CASSQVSLGQPQHF	TGCGCCAGCAGCCAAGTATCCTTGGGTCAGCCCCAGCATTTT
TRBV5-1	once	TRBD2	TRBJ2-1	15	CASKSRLAGENEQFF	TGCGCCAGCAAAAGTAGACTAGCGGGAGAGAATGAGCAGTTCTTC
TRBV7-2	-	-	TRBJ1-1	15	CASSRRGPMNTEAFF	TGTGCCAGCAGCCGCAGGGGCCCTATGAACACTGAAGCTTTCTTT
TRBV7-2	-	TRBD1	TRBJ1-2	17	CASSLEPGQGARRGYTF	TGTGCCAGCAGCTTAGAGCCCGGACAGGGGGCGAGAAGGGGCTACACCTTC
TRBV18	-	-	TRBJ2-1	15	CASSPFQSSYNEQFF	TGTGCCAGCTCGCCGTTTCAGAGCTCCTACAATGAGCAGTTCTTC
TRBV4-2	-	TRBD1	TRBJ2-7	15	CASSQAGQGLGEQYF	TGTGCCAGCAGCCAAGCGGGACAGGGGTTAGGGGAGCAGTACTTC
TRBV2	-	-	TRBJ1-3	12	CASRKSGNTIYF	TGTGCCAGCAGGAAGAGTGGAAACACCATATATTTT
TRBV6-5	-	TRBD2	TRBJ2-5	16	CASSYEGGGARETQYF	TGTGCCAGCAGTTACGAAGGCGGGGGGGCCAGGGAGACCCAGTACTTC
TRBV20-1	-	-	TRBJ2-1	11	CSASEEGKQFF	TGCAGTGCCTCGGAGGAGGGGAAGCAGTTCTTC
TRBV28	-	TRBD2	TRBJ2-7	13	CATRPSRPGGQYF	TGTGCCACCCGGCCTTCACGCCCGGGGGGGCAGTACTTC
TRBV28	-	TRBD1	TRBJ1-1	15	CASSTPTGENTEAFF	TGTGCCAGCAGTACACCGACAGGGGAGAACACTGAAGCTTTCTTT
TRBV4-2	-	TRBD1	TRBJ1-5	16	CASSQDFGTGNQPQHF	TGTGCCAGCAGCCAAGACTTCGGGACAGGGAACCAGCCCCAGCATTTT
TRBV6-1	-	TRBD1	TRBJ1-1	15	CASSADDRVGTEAFF	TGTGCCAGCAGTGCCGACGACAGGGTAGGCACTGAAGCTTTCTTT
TRBV6-5	-	TRBD1	TRBJ2-7	15	CASSYSGQGVGEQYF	TGTGCCAGCAGTTACTCGGGACAGGGGGTCGGCGAGCAGTACTTC
TRBV10-1	-	-	TRBJ1-5	17	CASSGVGGLYSNQPQHF	TGCGCCAGCAGTGGGGTGGGAGGCCTTTATAGCAATCAGCCCCAGCATTTT
TRBV15	-	-	TRBJ2-3	15	CATSSQASGTDTQYF	TGTGCCACCAGCAGCCAGGCTAGCGGCACAGATACGCAGTATTTT
TRBV20-1	-	TRBD2	TRBJ2-3	11	CSASLGSGGAF	TGCAGTGCTAGTTTGGGTAGCGGGGGGGCCTTT
TRBV19	-	-	TRBJ1-6	15	CASSPGQTYNSPLHF	TGTGCCAGTAGTCCCGGACAGACCTATAATTCACCCCTCCACTTT
TRBV28	-	-	TRBJ2-5	15	CASSLSPNQQETQYF	TGTGCCAGCAGTTTATCTCCGAACCAGCAGGAGACCCAGTACTTC
TRBV19	-	-	TRBJ2-5	15	CASSIRVGVGETQYF	TGTGCCAGTAGTATACGTGTTGGGGTAGGAGAGACCCAGTACTTC
TRBV7-8	-	-	TRBJ2-3	11	CASSVTDTQYF	TGTGCCAGCAGCGTCACAGATACGCAGTATTTT
TRBV6-1	-	TRBD1	TRBJ1-6	15	CASGLGQGHNSPLHF	TGTGCCAGCGGCCTCGGACAGGGCCATAATTCACCCCTCCACTTT
TRBV2	-	-	TRBJ2-1	12	CVSRETDNEQFF	TGTGTCAGCAGGGAGACAGACAATGAGCAGTTCTTC
TRBV27	-	-	TRBJ1-2	16	CASSSRYWQANYGYTF	TGTGCCAGCAGTTCCCGCTATTGGCAGGCTAACTATGGCTACACCTTC
TRBV6-5	-	TRBD1	TRBJ1-2	13	CATLDRGPWGYTF	TGTGCCACCCTAGACAGGGGGCCTTGGGGCTACACCTTC
TRBV4-2	once	-	TRBJ2-2	15	CASSQEDGRTGELFF	TGTGCCAGCAGCCAAGAAGACGGTCGGACCGGGGAGCTGTTTTTT
TRBV28	-	-	TRBJ2-7	14	CASRSPGRTYEQYF	TGTGCCAGCAGATCCCCGGGACGAACCTACGAGCAGTACTTC
TRBV5-1	-	TRBD2	TRBJ2-5	16	CASSLGTSALLETQYF	TGCGCCAGCAGCTTGGGGACTAGCGCCCTGTTGGAGACCCAGTACTTC
TRBV1	-	-	TRBJ2-3	17	CTSSQDTSGRPTDTQYF	TGCACCAGCAGCCAAGACACTAGCGGGAGGCCCACAGATACGCAGTATTTT
TRBV4-1	-	-	TRBJ1-6	17	CASSQDTPGSYNSPLHF	TGCGCCAGCAGCCAAGATACCCCGGGCTCCTATAATTCACCCCTCCACTTT
TRBV29-1	-	-	TRBJ1-2	13	CSVESGVNYGYTF	TGCAGCGTTGAATCCGGGGTTAACTATGGCTACACCTTC
TRBV4-1	-	TRBD2	TRBJ2-1	20	CASSQYSGTSGIYSYNEQFF	TGCGCCAGCAGCCAGTATTCCGGGACTAGCGGGATATACTCCTACAATGAGCAGTTCTTC
TRBV5-1	-	-	TRBJ2-2	15	CASSLAMVNTGELFF	TGCGCCAGCAGCTTGGCCATGGTTAACACCGGGGAGCTGTTTTTT
TRBV5-1	once	-	TRBJ2-3	16	CASSLASGRVTDTQYF	TGCGCCAGCAGCTTGGCCAGTGGCAGGGTCACAGATACGCAGTATTTT
TRBV28	-	-	TRBJ2-7	13	CASSRRESGEQYF	TGTGCCAGCAGTCGACGGGAGTCCGGGGAGCAGTACTTC
TRBV5-4	-	-	TRBJ1-1	13	CASSARASPEAFF	TGTGCCAGCAGCGCCAGGGCGAGCCCTGAAGCTTTCTTT
TRBV30	-	-	TRBJ2-7	13	CASDRLISYEQYF	TGTGCCTCCGATCGTTTAATCTCCTACGAGCAGTACTTC
TRBV6-1	-	-	TRBJ1-3	16	CASSVRPVRAGNTIYF	TGTGCCAGCAGTGTTAGACCCGTGAGGGCTGGAAACACCATATATTTT